This passage covers 21 T cell receptor beta chains from one sample sequenced in a study of blood T cell repertoires in COVID-19 (TCRdb year 2020). Receptors were amplified or captured by the immunoSEQ multiplex PCR assay. The table was pulled from immuneACCESS by TCRdb, which kept in-frame rearrangements only. Such tables lose some clones; where checked, under half of the loss comes from unresolved V genes, and the rest has no known cause. The sample table shows about 230,000 clones, and 65% to 90% are seen once. The ten largest account for around a tenth of the sample. Sequencing input: peripheral blood. The receptor set was obtained from a man between 45 and 60 years old with COVID-19, enrolled during active disease.

The rearrangement links TRBV27 to TRBJ1-1; 7 bases match TRBD1. V lost 5 bases to trimming and J lost 2 bases; unmatched junction nucleotides: 11. This CDR3 has 16 residues. The germline CDR1 and CDR2 sequences are MNHEY and SMNVEV (reference sequence). The CDR3 spells CASSIDRVTFNTEAFF. The CDR3 nucleotides read TGTGCCAGCAGTATCGACAGGGTGACATTCAACACTGAAGCTTTCTTT.

The chain links TRBV2 to TRBJ2-1; 7 bases line up with TRBD2. CDR3 size: 15 residues. Trimming took 4 bases from V and 8 from J; bases not matched to a gene: 11. CDR1 is SNHLY, CDR2 FYNNEI, per germline. The CDR3 DNA reads TGTGCCAGCAGTGGCGGGACTTGGGGGGGTGATGAGCAGTTCTTC. Residues: CASSGGTWGGDEQFF.

The rearrangement links TRBV6-6 to TRBJ1-1; D is undetermined. The V gene's germline CDR1 is MNHNY and CDR2 SVGAGI (reference sequence). V lost 2 bases to trimming and J lost 8 bases, with 21 bases between them. CDR3 length equals 16 residues. The CDR3 region is CASSYDPTVGLPEAFF. Written as DNA, the CDR3 is TGTGCCAGCAGTTACGACCCCACAGTTGGACTACCAGAAGCTTTCTTT.

The chain employs TRBV19 and TRBJ2-1; D possibly corresponds to TRBD2 (5 bases). Trimming removed 3 bases from V and 10 bases from J, with 16 bases in between. CDR3 length equals 14 residues. The germline CDR1 and CDR2 sequences are LNHDA and SQIVND (reference sequence). The DNA of the CDR3 is TGTGCCAGTAGTATCCCGCAGCGAAGGGAGGAGCAGTTCTTC. Translated: CASSIPQRREEQFF.

J is TRBJ1-2 and V is TRBV14; D may be TRBD1 (5 bases). This CDR3 has 14 residues. The germline V gene encodes CDR1 SGHDN and CDR2 FVKESK. V dropped 0 bases and J dropped 6 bases, with 11 bases sitting between them. Here the CDR3 DNA reads TGTGCCAGCAGCCAAGACCAGGGTTCCCATGGCTACACCTTC. This translates into CASSQDQGSHGYTF.

This rearrangement joins TRBV6-5 to TRBJ1-5, with D uncertain. The CDR3 is 14 amino acids. V lost 5 bases and J lost 3, with 11 bases in between. CDR1 MNHEY and CDR2 SVGAGI come from the germline V gene. The CDR3 DNA sequence: TGTGCCAGCAGTATAGAGGGCTACAATCAGCCCCAGCATTTT. Protein sequence: CASSIEGYNQPQHF.

This clone was counted ten times or more. J is TRBJ1-5 and V is TRBV6-6, with a possible D match to TRBD1 (5 bases). The germline V and J ends were trimmed by 5 bases and 7 bases, with 9 bases remaining between them. Germline CDR1 is MNHNY and CDR2 is SVGAGI (reference sequence). The CDR3 sequence is 12 residues long. The CDR3 loop reads CASSIDSQPQHF. In nucleotides, the CDR3 is TGTGCCAGCAGTATCGACAGCCAGCCCCAGCATTTT.

V gene TRBV5-1 combines with J gene TRBJ2-1; 12 bases are shared with TRBD2. The CDR3 has 15 amino acids. In germline, CDR1 is SGHRS, CDR2 YFSETQ. With 1 base clipped from V and 7 bases from J, the junction kept 3 bases outside the gene matches. The CDR3 DNA reads as TGCGCCAGCAGCTTGACTAGCGGGGGGTTAAATGAGCAGTTCTTC. Protein: CASSLTSGGLNEQFF.

The chain recombines TRBV19 with TRBJ1-3, with D possibly TRBD1 on 5 matching bases. The CDR3 extends over 15 amino acids. Deletions cut 3 bases from V and 0 bases from J, with 9 bases between. Germline loops: CDR1 LNHDA, CDR2 SQIVND (reference sequence). The CDR3 bases are TGTGCCAGTAGTATGGACACCTCCTCTGGAAACACCATATATTTT. This translates into CASSMDTSSGNTIYF.

This clone was found once. This chain uses TRBV5-8 with TRBJ2-3; tentative D call: TRBD2 (6 bases). The CDR3 runs 15 residues. Looked up from germline, CDR1 is SGHTS and CDR2 is YDEGEE. Trimming shortened V by 0 bases and J by 2 bases, and 10 bases separated the two germline ends. The CDR3 sequence is CASSLGRGNTDTQYF. The DNA for the CDR3 is TGTGCCAGCAGCTTGGGACGGGGGAACACAGATACGCAGTATTTT.

There are a few counts of this clone. The V and J genes are TRBV29-1 and TRBJ1-2; a weak D match, TRBD1 (6 bases). The CDR3 consists of 13 residues. V lost 3 bases and J lost 7, with 15 bases in between. Looked up from germline, CDR1 is SQVTM and CDR2 is ANQGSEA. CDR3: CSVDRNRASGYTF. The CDR3 nucleotides read TGCAGCGTTGACAGGAACAGGGCTAGTGGCTACACCTTC.

V usage is TRBV9 and J usage is TRBJ2-1; the D gene is possibly TRBD1 (5 bases). The CDR3 loop spans 13 amino acids. Per the germline V gene, CDR1 is SGDLS and CDR2 is YYNGEE. V was cut by 0 bases and J by 7 bases, with 8 bases left in between. The CDR3 DNA reads as TGTGCCAGCAGCGTAGCAGGGTGGAATGAGCAGTTCTTC. This sequence encodes CASSVAGWNEQFF.

In DNA form, the CDR3 reads TGTGCCAGTAGTAGTAGCGGGAACACCGGGGAGCTGTTTTTT. Residues: CASSSSGNTGELFF. The V gene is TRBV19, the J gene TRBJ2-2, with a possible D match to TRBD2 (6 bases). The CDR3 has 14 amino acids. Germline V CDR1 and CDR2: LNHDA, SQIVND (reference sequence). V was cut by 4 bases and J by 1 base, with 7 bases left in between.

This chain connects TRBV27 to TRBJ1-1, with 7 bases aligning to TRBD1. Trimming took 3 bases from V and 5 from J; bases not matched to a gene: 3. The V gene's germline CDR1 is MNHEY and CDR2 SMNVEV (reference sequence). The CDR3 spans 13 residues. CDR3 sequence: CASSFRGLTEAFF. The CDR3 DNA reads as TGTGCCAGCAGTTTTAGGGGGCTTACTGAAGCTTTCTTT.

CDR3 in DNA: TGTGCCAGCAGCCAACCCGGACTAGCGAACACAGATACGCAGTATTTT. Translation gives CASSQPGLANTDTQYF. The chain is built from TRBV3-1 (or the pseudogene TRBV3-2) and TRBJ2-3, with 9 bases matching TRBD2. The V and J ends lost 2 bases and 2 bases, in that order; junction bases with no gene match: 5. Germline CDR1 is LGHDT and CDR2 is YNNKEL (reference sequence). CDR3 length equals 16 residues.

This clone was recorded only once. The chain is built from TRBV5-1 and TRBJ2-5; 9 bases agree with TRBD2. V was pared by 0 bases and J by 4 bases, with 7 bases of the junction left unmatched. This CDR3 spans 16 amino acids. CDR1 SGHRS and CDR2 YFSETQ come from the germline V gene. CDR3 nucleotides: TGCGCCAGCAGCTTGGGTGCGGGGGGGACCGGAGAGACCCAGTACTTC. This encodes CASSLGAGGTGETQYF.

The CDR3 loop is CASSLEGVGELFF. Written as DNA, the CDR3 is TGTGCCAGCAGCTTGGAGGGGGTCGGGGAGCTGTTTTTT. The genes are TRBV5-6 and TRBJ2-2, with D possibly TRBD1 on 6 matching bases. Germline loops: CDR1 SGHDT, CDR2 YYEEEE. V was clipped by 0 bases and J by 7 bases, with 7 bases between them. This CDR3 has 13 residues.

The gene calls are TRBV25-1 and TRBJ2-5; tentatively, D is TRBD1 (6 bases). Per germline, CDR1 MGHDK and CDR2 SYGVNS. V lost 5 bases, J lost 5 bases, and 15 bases lay in between. CDR3 length equals 14 residues. The chain's CDR3 is CASSYGGVGETQYF. The CDR3 DNA follows: TGTGCCAGCAGTTATGGGGGCGTCGGGGAGACCCAGTACTTC.

The gene calls are TRBV7-9 and TRBJ1-4; 7 nucleotides agree with TRBD1. From germline, CDR1 is SEHNR and CDR2 FQNEAQ (reference sequence). V shed 3 bases and J 6 bases; nucleotides not matched to a gene: 4. The CDR3 is 14 residues long. The chain's CDR3 is CASSLGQNHEKLFF. CDR3 sequence (DNA): TGTGCCAGCAGCTTGGGACAGAATCATGAAAAACTGTTTTTT.

The V and J genes are TRBV9 and TRBJ2-1; a possible D gene is TRBD2 (6 bases). Trimming removed 0 bases from V and 6 bases from J, with 16 bases in between. Germline V gene data show CDR1 as SGDLS and CDR2 as YYNGEE. There are 16 residues in the CDR3. The CDR3 nucleotides read TGTGCCAGCAGCGTAGTGCGGGACCGGATCGGCAATGAGCAGTTCTTC. Translation: CASSVVRDRIGNEQFF. Full variable domain (outside the CDR3, taken from reference TRBV9 and TRBJ2-1): DSGVTQTPKHLITATGQRVTLRCSPRSGDLSVYWYQQSLDQGLQFLIQYYNGEERAKGNILERFSAQQFPDLHSELNLSSLELGDSALYFCASSVVRDRIGNEQFFGPGTRLTVL.

The chain has TRBV29-1 and TRBJ1-1; D is undetermined. The CDR3 runs to 11 residues. V lost 7 bases and J 1 base, leaving 7 bases between the germline ends. Per germline, CDR1 SQVTM and CDR2 ANQGSEA. The CDR3 DNA is TGCAGCGCCAAGAGGAACACTGAAGCTTTCTTT. Translated: CSAKRNTEAFF.